A single sample is the source of the 18 T cell receptor beta chains below, sequenced in a study of human T cells and chemical hapten exposure. Via MiXCR, TCRdb re-called the RACE reads, giving one row per CDR3 protein. Altogether 75,000 to 100,000 distinct CDR3 sequences are present, around 12% being singletons, with the ten largest covering 2.1%. As to time point: patch test 1, 2 weeks after DPC sensitization. Stated treatment: therapeutic diphenylcyclopropenone sensitization with weekly scalp DPC. Sequences were derived from whole blood, sampled in connection with sensitization to the hapten diphenylcyclopropenone (DPC). These receptors were collected from a woman aged 40 to 50 with alopecia areata. Some clones in this sample may be carry-over from other donors' samples.

This clonotype was detected many times. This chain connects TRBV28 to TRBJ1-4; D perhaps matches TRBD1 (5 bases). The CDR3 spans 16 residues. V was cut by 4 bases and J by 6 bases, with 18 bases left in between. Per the germline V gene, CDR1 is MDHEN and CDR2 is SYDVKM. Written as DNA, the CDR3 is TGTGCCAGCAGTTCACCGGCCTGGCAGGGTTATGAAAAACTGTTTTTT. Its translation is CASSSPAWQGYEKLFF. Using reference TRBV28 and TRBJ1-4 for the parts outside the CDR3, the full variable domain is DVKVTQSSRYLVKRTGEKVFLECVQDMDHENMFWYRQDPGLGLRLIYFSYDVKMKEKGDIPEGYSVSREKKERFSLILESASTNQTSMYLCASSSPAWQGYEKLFFGSGTQLSVL.

This clonotype was recorded a few times. The V and J genes are TRBV20-1 and TRBJ2-2; TRBD2 might be the D (5 bases). This CDR3 comprises 15 residues. V lost 6 bases and J 0 bases, leaving 14 bases between the germline ends. CDR1 is DFQATT, CDR2 SNEGSKA, per germline (reference sequence). DNA for the CDR3: TGCAGTGCGGGCTCTTCCGGGGCGAACACCGGGGAGCTGTTTTTT. Its protein is CSAGSSGANTGELFF.

This chain connects TRBV5-1 to TRBJ2-2; no firm D call. The CDR3 is 15 amino acids. Germline lookup yields CDR1 SGHRS and CDR2 YFSETQ. Trimming removed 5 bases at V and 0 bases at J, with 11 bases between. CDR3 coding DNA: TGCGCCAGCAGTCAAGTACTTACGAACACCGGGGAGCTGTTTTTT. This sequence encodes CASSQVLTNTGELFF.

The chain uses TRBV5-5 and TRBJ2-1, with TRBD2 matching 8 bases. The CDR3 consists of 15 residues. V gave up 4 bases and J gave up 4 bases; unmatched junction bases: 7. Germline values: CDR1 SGHKS, CDR2 YYEKEE (reference sequence). CDR3 in DNA: TGTGCCAGCAGCCAAAGCGGGAGTAGGTACAATGAGCAGTTCTTC. It is translated as CASSQSGSRYNEQFF.

This clonotype was observed at least ten times. The gene calls are TRBV14 and TRBJ1-1; D not certain. The CDR3 covers 14 residues. The V gene lost 4 bases and the J gene lost 4 bases, with 13 bases spanning the gap. Looked up from germline, CDR1 is SGHDN and CDR2 is FVKESK. The CDR3 DNA is TGTGCCAGCAGCCGGAGCCGGCGGAGCACTGAAGCTTTCTTT. The encoded protein is CASSRSRRSTEAFF.

The V call is TRBV10-3, the J call TRBJ1-5; 9 positions match TRBD1. There are 16 residues in the CDR3. V was clipped by 3 bases and J by 5 bases; unmatched bases: 8. Germline CDR1 is ENHRY and CDR2 is SYGVKD. CDR3 coding DNA: TGTGCCATCAGTGAAAGGGACAGGGTGATCGATCAGCCCCAGCATTTT. Protein: CAISERDRVIDQPQHF.

The chain joins TRBV28 to TRBJ2-3; D is ambiguous. V lost 10 bases and J 3 bases, leaving 14 bases between the germline ends. This CDR3 has 13 residues. Germline loops: CDR1 MDHEN, CDR2 SYDVKM. The CDR3 DNA reads TGTGCCATCTCGACCGCTGCAACAGATACGCAGTATTTT. It encodes CAISTAATDTQYF.

The chain combines TRBV27 with TRBJ1-2; 7 bases agree with TRBD1. From germline, CDR1 is MNHEY and CDR2 SMNVEV (reference sequence). J gave up 6 bases and V 3 bases, and 7 bases lay outside the gene matches. The CDR3 spans 14 residues. CDR3 in DNA: TGTGCCAGCAGTTTCTTTAACAGGGGAAATGGCTACACCTTC. This gives the protein CASSFFNRGNGYTF.

This clonotype was recorded at least ten times. In DNA form, the CDR3 reads TGTGCTAGTGGTTTGCGGGAGTCCAGTGAGCAGTTCTTC. Protein sequence: CASGLRESSEQFF. The chain recombines TRBV12-5 with TRBJ2-1; possibly TRBD2 for D (6 bases). With 2 bases removed from V and 9 bases from J, the gap between germline ends came to 11 bases. Per the germline V gene, CDR1 is LGHNT and CDR2 is FRNRAP. The CDR3 covers 13 residues.

This clonotype was counted only a few times. The V and J genes are TRBV6-2 or TRBV6-3 and TRBJ2-1, with TRBD2 as a possible D gene (6 bases). V lost 3 bases to trimming and J lost 9 bases, with 12 bases between them. The CDR3 is made up of 13 amino acids. From germline, CDR1 is MNHEY and CDR2 SVGEGT. The CDR3 DNA sequence: TGTGCCAGCAGTTATGGGAGGAATAGTGAGCAGTTCTTC. It yields the protein CASSYGRNSEQFF.

This clonotype was detected many times. The chain joins TRBV30 to TRBJ2-7; D is undetermined. V lost 2 bases and J lost 4, with 6 bases in between. The length of the CDR3 is 11 residues. Germline V gene lookup returns CDR1 GTSNPN and CDR2 SVGIG (reference sequence). The CDR3 sequence: CAWSHSYEQYF. The CDR3 nucleotides are TGTGCCTGGAGTCATAGTTACGAGCAGTACTTC.

There are a few counts of this clonotype. V gene TRBV29-1 combines with J gene TRBJ1-2; 9 bases fit TRBD1. This CDR3 has 12 amino acids. Germline V gives CDR1 SQVTM, CDR2 ANQGSEA. J was trimmed by 5 bases and V by 7 bases; bases with no gene match: 5. CDR3 loop: CSGYRGRYGYTF. CDR3 nucleotide sequence: TGCAGCGGGTACAGGGGGCGATATGGCTACACCTTC.

The chain combines TRBV29-1 with TRBJ1-1; D may be TRBD1 (5 bases). CDR3 length: 13 amino acids. Germline CDR1 and CDR2: SQVTM and ANQGSEA. The V and J ends lost 7 bases and 1 base respectively, with 13 bases between them. The CDR3 nucleotides are TGCAGCGGCTCGGGACTCCAGAACACTGAAGCTTTCTTT. Protein product: CSGSGLQNTEAFF.

This clonotype came up a few times. The chain recombines TRBV20-1 with TRBJ1-4, with unresolved D. This CDR3 has 13 amino acids. V dropped 0 bases and J dropped 4 bases, with 6 bases sitting between them. Germline CDR1 is DFQATT and CDR2 is SNEGSKA (reference sequence). The CDR3 DNA reads as TGCAGTGCTAGAGAGCAGGTTAATGAAAAACTGTTTTTT. Its translation: CSAREQVNEKLFF.

This clonotype was observed at least ten times. The chain carries TRBV6-6 and TRBJ2-7, with 7 bases matching TRBD1. The CDR3 is made up of 13 amino acids. Germline CDR1 and CDR2: MNHNY and SVGAGI (reference sequence). V trimming: 7 bases; J trimming: 6 bases; junction bases outside the gene matches: 9. CDR3 protein: CASILQGTAEQYF. As DNA, the CDR3 is TGTGCCAGCATTTTGCAAGGGACAGCCGAGCAGTACTTC.

The rearrangement joins TRBV28 to TRBJ2-7; D is possibly TRBD1 (6 bases). Germline V CDR1 and CDR2: MDHEN, SYDVKM. V lost 7 bases, J lost 3 bases, and 16 bases lay in between. The CDR3 has 14 amino acids. The CDR3 protein is CASNYGQLDYEQYF. The CDR3 nucleotides read TGTGCCAGCAACTACGGACAGCTTGACTACGAGCAGTACTTC. Looking up the rest from reference TRBV28 and TRBJ2-7 gives the full variable domain: DVKVTQSSRYLVKRTGEKVFLECVQDMDHENMFWYRQDPGLGLRLIYFSYDVKMKEKGDIPEGYSVSREKKERFSLILESASTNQTSMYLCASNYGQLDYEQYFGPGTRLTVT.

The table lists this clonotype with many counts. This chain joins TRBV12-3 or TRBV12-4 and TRBJ2-3, with 10 bases lining up with TRBD2. The CDR3 is 16 amino acids. V dropped 5 bases and J dropped 1; count of bases not matched to a gene: 6. The CDR3 loop is CASSTYGTSGTDTQYF. The DNA of the CDR3 is TGTGCCAGCAGTACCTACGGGACTAGCGGCACAGATACGCAGTATTTT.

This clonotype has only a few counts. The chain links TRBV20-1 to TRBJ2-3; tentative D call: TRBD2 (5 bases). Germline assignment: CDR1 DFQATT and CDR2 SNEGSKA (reference sequence). The CDR3 is 14 amino acids. Trimming removed 5 bases at V and 2 bases at J, with 14 bases between. CDR3: CSARGVGSTDTQYF. The CDR3 DNA reads TGCAGTGCTCGGGGAGTGGGATCCACAGATACGCAGTATTTT.